This T cell receptor beta chain is drawn from a study of blood T cell repertoires in COVID-19. At the level of the study: From T cells, B-cell-depleted T cells, or PBMCs came the material, which was cDNA or gDNA.

V was shortened by 1 base and J by 7 bases, with 13 bases between the two germline ends. Germline loops: CDR1 LGHDT, CDR2 YNNKEL (reference sequence). The CDR3 spans 14 residues. Only in-frame clones appear in the TCRdb table, and some are missing; sequencing was by immunoSEQ multiplex PCR. The sample yields over 200,000 clones, approximately 85% seen once. The sample comprised PBMCs or T cells enriched from blood (not recorded which). The chain combines TRBV3-1 (or the pseudogene TRBV3-2) with TRBJ1-2; D is uncertain. The receptor was derived from a woman aged 50 to 65 who had recovered from COVID-19. The CDR3 protein is CASSQAGGQGGYTF. As DNA, the CDR3 is TGTGCCAGCAGCCAAGCCGGAGGGCAAGGTGGCTACACCTTC.